This T cell receptor beta chain emerged from a study of blood T cell repertoires in COVID-19. The wider study: From T cells, B-cell-depleted T cells, or PBMCs came the material, which was cDNA or gDNA.

From germline, CDR1 is MNHEY and CDR2 SVGAGI. This CDR3 contains 12 residues. J gave up 12 bases and V 4 bases, and 9 bases lay outside the gene matches. Some clones are missing from TCRdb's copy, which holds only in-frame ones; the method was immunoSEQ multiplex PCR. The sample has under 300,000 clones; 70% to 85% are singletons. Source material: PBMCs or T cells enriched from blood (not recorded which). This rearrangement joins TRBV6-5 to TRBJ2-7, with TRBD1 matching over 7 bases. The clonotype comes from a man aged 40-55 years who had recovered from COVID-19. The CDR3 sequence is CASSSGDRVGYF. DNA for the CDR3: TGTGCCAGCAGTTCCGGAGACAGGGTAGGGTACTTC.